The T cell receptor (beta chain) under discussion was sequenced for a study of regulatory T cells in long-lasting Graves disease. Study background: In persistent Graves' disease, antithyroid drugs had been taken for over 5 years and TSH receptor antibodies stayed positive.

V was shortened by 2 bases and J by 2 bases, with 16 bases between the two germline ends. CDR3 length: 16 amino acids. From germline, CDR1 is SGHAT and CDR2 FQNNGV. The sample holds a few counts of this clonotype. As yet, its antigen is unknown. Regarding time point: persistent/refractory GD, antithyroid drugs over 5 years with positive TRAb. PBMC-extracted RNA yielded the TCR library. Study-level points and caveats: Study was limited to peripheral blood, excluding thyroid tissue. The number of shared public clonotypes was higher in persistent patients (around 2,700) than new patients (under 1,000).

Library construction for TCR beta used iRepertoire HTBI primers and Arm-PCR of CDR3 regions. Per the original data handling: Among the samples, 60 to 75 TRBV and approximately 13 TRBJ segments were identified. One entry per CDR3 protein, called by TCRdb with MiXCR from the multiplex PCR reads. TCRdb, not the authors, supplied the V and J calls. The top ten clones hold around 20% of a sample with roughly 400,000 distinct CDR3 sequences, around 21% of them seen once. The clonotype was recovered from a female donor with Graves disease. The rearrangement joins TRBV11-2 to TRBJ2-7; D is unresolved. This material consisted of peripheral blood mononuclear cells (PBMCs), taken when the disease was refractory, from a patient treated with antithyroid drugs. This CDR3 is CASSLRARSYAYEQYF. CDR3 in DNA: TGTGCCAGCAGCTTAAGGGCGAGGTCTTACGCCTACGAGCAGTACTTC.